This is a list of T cell receptor beta chains from one sample in a study of blood T cells in healthy people across ages. TCRdb re-analysed the 5' RACE reads in MiXCR, keeping a single row per CDR3 protein. The sample includes about 500,000 distinct CDR3 sequences, approximately 25% seen only once; the top ten take roughly 10%. These data were also reused for a study on T cells of mothers and their children.

The specimen sequenced was blood. Receptor source: a boy aged 5-17 years in good health. The CDR3 runs from the conserved cysteine through the conserved F or W. Fields, in order: D gene, J gene, clone size, CDR3 length, V gene, CDR3 DNA, CDR3 protein. D genes are given only for firm matches. Rows may omit the clone size; those that give it use once, few, many or a size class.

>.|TRBJ1-6|.|15|TRBV7-2
TGTGCCAGCAGCCCCGCCCTGGGGGGAGGTTCGCCCCTCCACTTT
CASSPALGGGSPLHF
>.|TRBJ2-5|.|14|TRBV15
TGTGCCACCAGCAGAGATCACAGCCAAGAGACCCAGTACTTC
CATSRDHSQETQYF
>.|TRBJ1-6|.|15|TRBV20-1
TGCAGTGCTAGAGATCCAAGACTGGGTAATTCACTCCTCCACTTT
CSARDPRLGNSLLHF
>.|TRBJ2-5|.|19|TRBV6-1
TGTGCCAGCAGTCAACCCCTTTCGGGTGACCCCCTTGGGCGAGAGACCCAGTACTTC
CASSQPLSGDPLGRETQYF
>.|TRBJ1-1|.|17|TRBV27
TGTGCCAGCAGTTTACTAACCGCCGGGACGGTAGGCACTGAAGCTTTCTTT
CASSLLTAGTVGTEAFF
>TRBD1|TRBJ1-5|.|13|TRBV10-3
TGTGCCATCAGGGGACAGAGCAATCAGCCCCAGCATTTT
CAIRGQSNQPQHF
>.|TRBJ2-3|.|16|TRBV6-1
TGTGCCAGCAGAAGCCGACAGGGAGGGGGGTCAGATACGCAGTATTTT
CASRSRQGGGSDTQYF
>.|TRBJ1-2|.|14|TRBV6-5
TGTGCCAGCACCCGACAGGCGGGGAACTATGGCTACACCTTC
CASTRQAGNYGYTF
>.|TRBJ1-1|.|15|TRBV20-1
TGCAGTGCTAGAGATAGTGAGGGGCTAAACACTGAAGCTTTCTTT
CSARDSEGLNTEAFF
>TRBD2|TRBJ2-5|.|15|TRBV10-3
TGTGCCATCAGTGAGTTCCCTAGCGGCCAAGAGACCCAGTACTTC
CAISEFPSGQETQYF
>.|TRBJ2-5|.|12|TRBV28
TGTGCCAGCCGATCCGCGCGGGAGACCCAGTACTTC
CASRSARETQYF
>.|TRBJ2-4|.|15|TRBV6-2/TRBV6-3
TGTGCCAGCAGTGAACAGGGCTCCTCGAAGAACATTCAGTACTTC
CASSEQGSSKNIQYF
>.|TRBJ2-4|.|18|TRBV28
TGTGCCAGCAGTTTAAGACAGTATGGGGGTAAAGGCAAAAACATTCAGTACTTC
CASSLRQYGGKGKNIQYF
>TRBD1|TRBJ2-7|few|15|TRBV29-1
TGCAGCGTTGCCCCGGGACAGGGATACTCCTACGAGCAGTACTTC
CSVAPGQGYSYEQYF
>.|TRBJ1-2|few|12|TRBV29-1
TGCAGCGTTGAGGCAGTACCCTATGGCTACACCTTC
CSVEAVPYGYTF
>.|TRBJ1-4|few|17|TRBV28
TGTGCCAGCAGTTTACAACCTGGAGGGGTAACTAATGAAAAACTGTTTTTT
CASSLQPGGVTNEKLFF
>TRBD2|TRBJ2-4|many|15|TRBV28
TGTGCCAGCAGTCCACGGACTAGCGGGACAGACATTCAGTACTTC
CASSPRTSGTDIQYF
>TRBD1|TRBJ2-5|few|15|TRBV7-7
TGTGCTAGCAGCTTAGCTCCAGGGGGCCGGGAGACCCAGTACTTC
CASSLAPGGRETQYF
>.|TRBJ1-4|.|16|TRBV7-2
TGTGCCAGCAGCTTACTGTCAGGGGCGGGCATTGAAAAACTGTTTTTT
CASSLLSGAGIEKLFF
>.|TRBJ2-5|few|12|TRBV2
TGTGCCAGCAGAGGACTTCCAGAGACCCAGTACTTC
CASRGLPETQYF
>.|TRBJ1-1|few|14|TRBV20-1
TGCAGTGCTAGAGGCCTACAGGGGAACACTGAAGCTTTCTTT
CSARGLQGNTEAFF
>.|TRBJ1-1|.|14|TRBV30
TGTGCCTGGAGCCACCCGGGGGTCTACACTGAAGCTTTCTTT
CAWSHPGVYTEAFF
>.|TRBJ2-3|.|15|TRBV12-3/TRBV12-4
TGTGCCAGCAGAGGACTGGGCCGCGGCACAGATATGCAGTATTTT
CASRGLGRGTDMQYF
>TRBD2|TRBJ2-5|many|16|TRBV7-2
TGTGCCAGCAGCGACAGACTAGCGGGGGGGTCTCGGGAGCAGTACTTC
CASSDRLAGGSREQYF
>TRBD1|TRBJ1-1|.|13|TRBV6-1
TGTGCCGGCAATGGACAGGGAGGCACTGAAGCTTTCTTT
CAGNGQGGTEAFF
>.|TRBJ2-5|many|13|TRBV5-1
TGCGCCAGCAGCCCTTCCTCGGGAGAGACCCAGTACTTC
CASSPSSGETQYF
>.|TRBJ2-1|many|14|TRBV20-1
TGCAGTGCGATAACACCGGACAGATACAATGAGCAGTTCTTC
CSAITPDRYNEQFF
>TRBD2|TRBJ2-1|.|15|TRBV28
TGTGCCAGCAGTCCCCGGGTAGCGGGAGACTTTGAGCAGTTCTTC
CASSPRVAGDFEQFF
>.|TRBJ1-2|.|15|TRBV20-1
TGCAGTGCTCCACCTAGAGACGGGGGCGATTATGGCTACACCTTC
CSAPPRDGGDYGYTF
>.|TRBJ1-4|many|15|TRBV24-1
TGTGCCACCAGTGAGGGCAAATCGCGGGATGAAAAACTGTTTTTT
CATSEGKSRDEKLFF
>.|TRBJ2-3|.|14|TRBV5-1
TGCGCCAGTGGAATGGAGTCTGGCACAGATACGCAGTATTTT
CASGMESGTDTQYF
>.|TRBJ1-3|few|17|TRBV5-1
TGCGCCAGCAGCCCGACCATAGGGCCGGTTCGTGGAAACACCATATATTTT
CASSPTIGPVRGNTIYF
>.|TRBJ2-5|.|13|TRBV10-3
TGTGCCACCAGTGAGTCTTCCGGAGAGACCCAGTACTTC
CATSESSGETQYF
>.|TRBJ1-1|many|13|TRBV11-2
TGTGCCAGCAGCCTACAAGGGTATACTGAAGCTTTCTTT
CASSLQGYTEAFF
>.|TRBJ2-7|.|11|TRBV20-1
TGCAGCCCTGGAGCATCCTACGAGCAGTACTTC
CSPGASYEQYF
>TRBD1|TRBJ2-6|.|20|TRBV11-1
TGTGCCAGCAGCCACCCCAGGCAGGGGGAAATTCTACCTGGGGCCAACGTCCTGACTTTC
CASSHPRQGEILPGANVLTF